This T cell receptor beta chain is from a study of T-cell memory formation after mild COVID-19. The J segment lost 5 bases and the V segment lost 6 bases, leaving 6 bases of the junction unmatched. Germline V CDR1 and CDR2: MNHEY, SVGEGT. The CDR3 has 14 residues. TCRdb recomputed calls from the 5' RACE reads with MiXCR, one row per CDR3 protein. This table holds more than 200,000 distinct CDR3 sequences, roughly 15% found once. Sequenced sample: PBMCs or a T cell subset sorted from them (not recorded which). The origin of this receptor is a man aged 18 to 30 who had mild COVID-19 (a few samples of this study predate the infection). Cell type and time point are not known. The chain couples TRBV6-2 or TRBV6-3 to TRBJ2-3; 9 bases line up with TRBD1. The CDR3 region is CASSGQGKIDTQYF. CDR3 coding DNA: TGTGCCAGCAGCGGACAGGGGAAAATAGATACGCAGTATTTT.